This is a list of T cell receptor beta chains from one sample in a study of cytomegalovirus exposure and HLA in healthy donors. Clones were read by immunoSEQ multiplex PCR, and TCRdb kept only the in-frame ones, dropping some. Among tens of thousands of clones listed, 80% were seen once. The specimen was PBMCs. The receptor set was obtained from a male donor in good health and CMV-seronegative. Both conserved end residues are part of each CDR3. A D gene is named only where the DNA matches it firmly. Clone sizes are given selectively: once, few, many, or a class where the clone is expanded.

J gene,clone size,V gene,D gene,CDR3 DNA,CDR3 protein
TRBJ1-5,few,TRBV2,.,TGTGCCAGCAGTGATGTCGGGGAGGAGGCCCAGCCCCAGCATTTT,CASSDVGEEAQPQHF
TRBJ1-5,.,TRBV7-6,TRBD1,TGTGCCAGCAGCTCCATCTCCGGGACAGGGTCGGGAGTGGAATTCCGACAGCCCCAGCATTTT,CASSSISGTGSGVEFRQPQHF
TRBJ2-3,.,TRBV5-1,TRBD2,TGCGCCAGCAGCTCGGGGGGTATAACAGATACGCAGTATTTT,CASSSGGITDTQYF
TRBJ2-1,.,TRBV18,TRBD1,TGTGCCAGCTCACCACCCAATGTAGGGGGCTTCTACAATGAGCAGTTCTTC,CASSPPNVGGFYNEQFF
TRBJ1-2,few,TRBV19,TRBD1,TGTGCCAGTAGTATCGGCAGGGGGCCAAACGGCTACACCTTC,CASSIGRGPNGYTF
TRBJ1-3,.,TRBV7-9,.,TGTGCCAGCAGCCCCGACAGCGGAAACACCATATATTTT,CASSPDSGNTIYF
TRBJ1-1,.,TRBV7-3,TRBD1,TGTGCCAGCAGCTCGGGACAGATGAACACTGAAGCTTTCTTT,CASSSGQMNTEAFF
TRBJ1-4,.,TRBV4-3,TRBD1,TGCGCCAGCAGCCAAAGTATCCCGGGACAGGGTGGGGAAAAACTGTTTTTT,CASSQSIPGQGGEKLFF
TRBJ2-7,.,TRBV7-8,TRBD1,TGTGCCAGCAGCCTCTCGACAGGGTACGAGCAGTACTTC,CASSLSTGYEQYF
TRBJ1-5,.,TRBV19,.,TGTGCCAGTCGCGGACAGTATAATCAGCCCCAGCATTTT,CASRGQYNQPQHF
TRBJ2-5,.,TRBV10-3,.,TGTGCCATCAGTGATAGGAACGGGAAAGAGACCCAGTACTTC,CAISDRNGKETQYF
TRBJ2-5,.,TRBV7-9,.,TGTGCCAGCAGCCCCCAGGGAGAGACCCAGTACTTC,CASSPQGETQYF
TRBJ2-1,.,TRBV9,.,TGTGCCAGCAGCCCCCATAGCGCCAATGAGCAGTTCTTC,CASSPHSANEQFF
TRBJ2-3,.,TRBV5-1,.,TGCGCCAGCAGCTTGGGCGGATCTAGCACAGATACGCAGTATTTT,CASSLGGSSTDTQYF
TRBJ2-4,.,TRBV7-2,.,TGTGCCAGCAGCTCCGGCGGGAGACAGGGGTTTCAGTACTTC,CASSSGGRQGFQYF
TRBJ1-2,.,TRBV7-3,.,TGTGCCAGCAGCTTAGGATCTGGGGGGTCTGGCTACACCTTC,CASSLGSGGSGYTF
TRBJ2-3,once,TRBV7-2,TRBD2,TGTGCCAGCAGACGAACTAGCGGGGGCACAGATACGCAGTATTTT,CASRRTSGGTDTQYF